The present T cell receptor beta chain was sequenced within a study of T-cell memory formation after mild COVID-19. This clonotype occurred a few times. The antigen is unknown. TCRdb analysed the 5' RACE reads with MiXCR anew, one entry per CDR3 protein. The sample lists 300,000 to 400,000 distinct CDR3 sequences; approximately 15% were seen once. General study points: Several responding clones turned up in pre-infection memory, indicating that cross-reactive memory may have taken part. Researchers report contracting CD4+ clones mostly in CM and EM, with CD8+ clones in EMRA.

This clonotype originated in a man younger than 35 who had mild COVID-19 (a few samples of this study predate the infection). Cell type and time point are not known. Sequenced: PBMCs or a T cell subset sorted from them (not recorded which).

CDR3 loop: CASSVAGWNEQFF. DNA for the CDR3: TGTGCCAGTAGCGTAGCGGGGTGGAATGAGCAGTTCTTC. V and J are TRBV19 and TRBJ2-1; TRBD2 agrees at 8 bases. This CDR3 region has 13 residues. Per germline, CDR1 LNHDA and CDR2 SQIVND (reference sequence). The V segment lost 6 bases and the J segment 7 bases; nucleotides outside the gene matches: 5.